The present TCR beta chain was sequenced within a study of blood T cells in healthy people across ages. Notes on the study in general: Unknown donor CMV status possibly confounded expanded clonotype changes. Donors of long life had a larger count of naive CD4+ cells and greater diversity than aged donors.

Germline CDR1 MNHNY, CDR2 SVGAGI (reference sequence). Trimming took off 1 base at V and 0 bases at J, with 4 bases between the two ends. The CDR3 contains 14 residues. PCR was performed a second time for roughly 7 to 11 cycles using a sample-barcoded 5' primer and a J-beta primer mix. TCRdb passed the 5' RACE reads through MiXCR, listing each CDR3 protein once. The table lists some 1.7 million distinct CDR3 sequences, over 25% of them singletons, with 7.7% in the top ten. About this clonotype itself: What it binds is not known.

Donors each provided ten milliliters of peripheral blood. Each sample yielded at least 6 million isolated PBMCs. The sample comprised blood. V and J are TRBV6-6 and TRBJ1-5; D is unresolved. The receptor's source is a woman under 40 in good health. The CDR3 region has the DNA TGTGCCAGCAGTTACTTGGATAGCAATCAGCCCCAGCATTTT. It translates to CASSYLDSNQPQHF.